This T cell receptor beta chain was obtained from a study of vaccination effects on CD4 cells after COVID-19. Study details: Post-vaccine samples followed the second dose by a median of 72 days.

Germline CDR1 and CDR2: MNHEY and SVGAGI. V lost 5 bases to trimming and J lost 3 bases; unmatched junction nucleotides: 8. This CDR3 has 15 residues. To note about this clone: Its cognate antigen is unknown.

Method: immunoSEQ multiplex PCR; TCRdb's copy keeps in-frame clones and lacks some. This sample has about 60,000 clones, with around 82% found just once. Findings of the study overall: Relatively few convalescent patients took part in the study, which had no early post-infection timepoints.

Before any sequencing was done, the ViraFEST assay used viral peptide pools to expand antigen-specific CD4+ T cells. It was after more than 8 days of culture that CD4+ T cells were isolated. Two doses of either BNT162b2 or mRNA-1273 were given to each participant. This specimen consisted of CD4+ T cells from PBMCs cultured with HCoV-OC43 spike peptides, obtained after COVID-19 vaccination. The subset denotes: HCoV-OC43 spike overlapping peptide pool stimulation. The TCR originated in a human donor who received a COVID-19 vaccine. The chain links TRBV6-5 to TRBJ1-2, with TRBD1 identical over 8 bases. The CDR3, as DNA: TGTGCCAGCAGTCCCCTGGGACAGGACTACTATGGCTACACCTTC. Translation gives CASSPLGQDYYGYTF.